Listed below are T cell receptor beta chains from one sample, sequenced in a study of T cells after yellow fever vaccination. Using its own MiXCR run on the 5' RACE reads, TCRdb lists one record per CDR3 protein. The sample shows just under 600,000 distinct CDR3 sequences, roughly 13% of them seen only once. Sequenced material: PBMCs, taken on the day of the yellow fever booster vaccination. Receptors were obtained from a man aged 30-40 years who received the YFV17D yellow fever vaccine. The CDR3 runs from the conserved cysteine through the conserved F or W. The D gene is left open where the match is weak. Rows may omit the clone size; those that give it use once, few, many or a size class.

NA TRBD1 TRBJ2-5 TRBV7-9 TGTGCCAGCAGCTCCTCCGGGACAGGGTTTGGGGAGACCCAGTACTTC CASSSSGTGFGETQYF
many NA TRBJ1-1 TRBV28 TGTGCCAGCAGCAAGAGAACTGAAGCTTTCTTT CASSKRTEAFF
NA NA TRBJ2-1 TRBV6-6 TGTGCCAGCGGGGGAGTTGGGTACAATGAGCAGTTCTTC CASGGVGYNEQFF
NA NA TRBJ2-2 TRBV7-9 TGTGCCAGCAGCTTAGAAAGGGCGAGGCCCGGGGAGCTGTTTTTT CASSLERARPGELFF
few NA TRBJ2-1 TRBV18 TGTGCCAGCTCAATCGTGTACAATGAGCAGTTCTTC CASSIVYNEQFF
NA NA TRBJ2-5 TRBV20-1 TGCAGTGCTTCAGCGCCGGGGCCGAGGCTAGAGACCCAGTACTTC CSASAPGPRLETQYF
few NA TRBJ2-5 TRBV5-1 TGCGCCAGCAGCGGGGCCGGAAGCCAGGAGACCCAGTACTTC CASSGAGSQETQYF
NA TRBD2 TRBJ2-1 TRBV20-1 TGCAGTGCTAGACCGACTAGCGGGCCTTCCTACAATGAGCAGTTCTTC CSARPTSGPSYNEQFF
NA TRBD2 TRBJ2-1 TRBV19 TGTGCCAGTAGTCTTACAAGGCAACTAGCGGGAGCCCATGAGCAGTTCTTC CASSLTRQLAGAHEQFF
NA NA TRBJ2-7 TRBV5-5 TGTGCCAGCATCCAATCGGGGGCCTCCTACGAGCAGTACTTC CASIQSGASYEQYF
few NA TRBJ1-3 TRBV15 TGTGCCACCAGCAGTAGACAGCTTAATTCTGGAAACACCATATATTTT CATSSRQLNSGNTIYF
few TRBD2 TRBJ2-5 TRBV7-6 TGTGCAACCGGGGCGACTAGCGGGAGAGGGACCCAGTACTTC CATGATSGRGTQYF
few NA TRBJ2-7 TRBV20-1 TGCAGTGCTAGACCACTAGCTCTGAACGAGCAGTACTTC CSARPLALNEQYF
few TRBD1 TRBJ1-5 TRBV7-2 TGTGCCAGCAGCTCTCGACAGGGGGGACAGCCCCAGCATTTT CASSSRQGGQPQHF
NA TRBD2 TRBJ2-5 TRBV29-1 TGCAGCGTTGAAGCTGGGCGGACTAGCAATCCCCAGTACTTC CSVEAGRTSNPQYF
few NA TRBJ1-5 TRBV10-3 TGTGCCATCAGTGGGACAGAAAACAATCAGCCCCAGCATTTT CAISGTENNQPQHF
NA NA TRBJ2-7 TRBV25-1 TGTGCCAGCAGTGAATTAACCGGCTCCTACGAGCAGTACTTC CASSELTGSYEQYF
few NA TRBJ1-2 TRBV29-1 TGCAGCGTCCAGACAGGCCACTATGGCTACACCTTC CSVQTGHYGYTF
NA NA TRBJ2-1 TRBV20-1 TGCAGTGCTACCAAACAAGCGAGGGAGCAGTTCTTC CSATKQAREQFF
few TRBD2 TRBJ2-1 TRBV4-2 TGTGCCAGCAGCCAAGTAAGGAGCGGACTAGCGGGAGTCAGTGAGCAGTTCTTC CASSQVRSGLAGVSEQFF
NA NA TRBJ1-1 TRBV12-3/TRBV12-4 TGTGCCAGCAGTTTATCGGAAGTGAACACTGAAGCTTTCTTT CASSLSEVNTEAFF
NA NA TRBJ2-7 TRBV6-5 TGTGCCAGCAGTCACGACTTTTCCTACGAGCAGTACTTC CASSHDFSYEQYF